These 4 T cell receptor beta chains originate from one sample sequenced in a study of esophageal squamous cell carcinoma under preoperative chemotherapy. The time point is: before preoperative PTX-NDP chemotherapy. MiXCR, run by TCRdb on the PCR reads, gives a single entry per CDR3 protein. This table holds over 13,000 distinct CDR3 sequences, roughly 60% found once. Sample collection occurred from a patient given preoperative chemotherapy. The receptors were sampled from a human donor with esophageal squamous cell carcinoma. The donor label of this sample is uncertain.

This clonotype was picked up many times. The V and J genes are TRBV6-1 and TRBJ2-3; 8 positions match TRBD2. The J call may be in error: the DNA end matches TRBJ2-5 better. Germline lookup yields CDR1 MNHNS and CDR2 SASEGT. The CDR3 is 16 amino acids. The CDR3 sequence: CASRGNGGGGPETQYF. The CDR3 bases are TGTGCCAGCAGGGGCAACGGGGGGGGCGGGCCAGAGACCCAGTACTTC.

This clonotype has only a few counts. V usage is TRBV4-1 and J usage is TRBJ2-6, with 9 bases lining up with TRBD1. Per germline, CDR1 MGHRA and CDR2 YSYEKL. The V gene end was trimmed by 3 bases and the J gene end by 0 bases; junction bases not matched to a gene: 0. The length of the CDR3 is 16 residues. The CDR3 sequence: CASSQTGGSGANVLTF. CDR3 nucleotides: TGCGCCAGCAGCCAGACAGGGGGCTCTGGGGCCAACGTCCTGACTTTC.

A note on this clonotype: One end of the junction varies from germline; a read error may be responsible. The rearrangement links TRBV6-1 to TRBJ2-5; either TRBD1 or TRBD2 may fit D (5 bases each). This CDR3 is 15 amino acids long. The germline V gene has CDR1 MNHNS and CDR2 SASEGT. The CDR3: CARGPGVRGDETQYF. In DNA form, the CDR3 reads TGTGCCAGGGGTCCTGGGGTACGGGGCGATGAGACCCAGTATTTC.

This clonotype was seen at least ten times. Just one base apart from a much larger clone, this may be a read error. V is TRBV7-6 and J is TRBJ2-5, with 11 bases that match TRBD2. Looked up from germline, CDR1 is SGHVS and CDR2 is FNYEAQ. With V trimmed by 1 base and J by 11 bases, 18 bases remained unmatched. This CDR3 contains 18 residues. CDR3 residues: CASSLGGGSGRASLEQYF. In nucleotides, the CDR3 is TGTGCCAGCAGCTTAGGAGGGGGTAGCGGGAGGGCCTCGCTTGAGCAGTACTTC.